Listed below are T cell receptor beta chains from one sample, sequenced in a study of shared clonotypes between healthy human individuals. Sequencing was performed with immunoSEQ multiplex PCR; in TCRdb, only in-frame clones are kept and a portion is missing. In the table there are about a million clones, roughly 80% of which are singletons. The sample comprised memory CD4+ T cells sorted from blood. Receptor source: a young man in good health. Both conserved end residues are part of each CDR3. Each record gives: CDR3 protein, CDR3 DNA, clone size, J gene, D gene, V gene. D genes are given only for firm matches. Only some rows state a clone size, as once, few, many or a class for expanded clones.

cdr3_aa: CASSLWETQYF; cdr3_nt: TGTGCCAGCAGCTTGTGGGAGACCCAGTACTTC; clone_size: NA; j_call: TRBJ2-5; d_call: NA; v_call: TRBV5-8
cdr3_aa: CASSRSGVQPQHF; cdr3_nt: TGTGCCAGCAGCCGTTCAGGGGTTCAGCCCCAGCATTTT; clone_size: many; j_call: TRBJ1-5; d_call: NA; v_call: TRBV2
cdr3_aa: CASSVGGALRSDEQFF; cdr3_nt: TGTGCCAGCAGCGTAGGGGGGGCATTAAGGAGTGATGAGCAGTTCTTC; clone_size: NA; j_call: TRBJ2-1; d_call: NA; v_call: TRBV9
cdr3_aa: CASSWTGGRGQETQYF; cdr3_nt: TGTGCCAGCAGCTGGACGGGAGGTCGGGGACAAGAGACCCAGTACTTC; clone_size: once; j_call: TRBJ2-5; d_call: TRBD2; v_call: TRBV7-2
cdr3_aa: CASSFNLGGRYEPQHF; cdr3_nt: TGTGCCAGCAGTTTTAATCTAGGGGGCAGGTATGAGCCCCAGCATTTT; clone_size: NA; j_call: TRBJ1-5; d_call: TRBD1; v_call: TRBV27
cdr3_aa: CASGSSGTTVRTGELFF; cdr3_nt: TGTGCTAGTGGTTCCTCTGGGACTACAGTCAGGACCGGGGAGCTGTTTTTT; clone_size: NA; j_call: TRBJ2-2; d_call: TRBD2; v_call: TRBV12-5
cdr3_aa: CASSPTGQTHGGYTF; cdr3_nt: TGCGCCAGCAGCCCAACGGGACAGACCCACGGAGGCTACACCTTC; clone_size: NA; j_call: TRBJ1-2; d_call: TRBD1; v_call: TRBV4-3
cdr3_aa: CASSALDTQYF; cdr3_nt: TGTGCCAGCAGTGCACTTGATACGCAGTATTTT; clone_size: NA; j_call: TRBJ2-3; d_call: NA; v_call: TRBV6-1
cdr3_aa: CASSLGPGQGGYEQYF; cdr3_nt: TGTGCCAGCAGCTTAGGCCCCGGCCAGGGGGGCTACGAGCAGTACTTC; clone_size: NA; j_call: TRBJ2-7; d_call: NA; v_call: TRBV7-9
cdr3_aa: CASYYRDRRAMGVYEQYF; cdr3_nt: TGTGCCAGCTATTACCGGGACAGGCGAGCCATGGGGGTCTACGAGCAGTACTTC; clone_size: NA; j_call: TRBJ2-7; d_call: TRBD1; v_call: TRBV27
cdr3_aa: CASSSGLAQNEQFF; cdr3_nt: TGTGCCAGCAGTTCCGGACTAGCCCAAAATGAGCAGTTCTTC; clone_size: NA; j_call: TRBJ2-1; d_call: TRBD2; v_call: TRBV28
cdr3_aa: CSVGGAGNTDTQYF; cdr3_nt: TGCAGCGTGGGCGGAGCAGGGAACACAGATACGCAGTATTTT; clone_size: few; j_call: TRBJ2-3; d_call: NA; v_call: TRBV29-1
cdr3_aa: CASSFWESYEQYF; cdr3_nt: TGTGCCAGCAGCTTTTGGGAGTCCTACGAGCAGTACTTC; clone_size: NA; j_call: TRBJ2-7; d_call: NA; v_call: TRBV5-4
cdr3_aa: CASSSLPYEQYF; cdr3_nt: TGTGCCAGCAGCTCCCTTCCCTACGAGCAGTACTTC; clone_size: NA; j_call: TRBJ2-7; d_call: NA; v_call: TRBV7-9
cdr3_aa: CASSEGGARYNEQFF; cdr3_nt: TGTGCCAGCAGTGAAGGGGGGGCGAGATACAATGAGCAGTTCTTC; clone_size: NA; j_call: TRBJ2-1; d_call: NA; v_call: TRBV25-1
cdr3_aa: CASSPGDRVTEAFF; cdr3_nt: TGTGCCAGCAGCCCTGGGGACAGGGTCACTGAAGCTTTCTTT; clone_size: NA; j_call: TRBJ1-1; d_call: TRBD1; v_call: TRBV5-4
cdr3_aa: CASREGLNYGYTF; cdr3_nt: TGTGCCAGCAGAGAGGGACTGAACTATGGCTACACCTTC; clone_size: NA; j_call: TRBJ1-2; d_call: NA; v_call: TRBV6-1
cdr3_aa: CASSLEGRGGPQDTQYF; cdr3_nt: TGTGCCAGCAGCTTAGAGGGTAGGGGAGGGCCTCAGGATACGCAGTATTTT; clone_size: NA; j_call: TRBJ2-3; d_call: TRBD2; v_call: TRBV11-2
cdr3_aa: CASSLDAGGTITDTQYF; cdr3_nt: TGCGCCAGCAGCTTGGACGCAGGGGGGACGATCACAGATACGCAGTATTTT; clone_size: NA; j_call: TRBJ2-3; d_call: NA; v_call: TRBV5-1
cdr3_aa: CASRLQKDGEQFF; cdr3_nt: TGTGCCAGCAGACTCCAGAAGGACGGTGAGCAGTTCTTC; clone_size: NA; j_call: TRBJ2-1; d_call: NA; v_call: TRBV6-6
cdr3_aa: CASSLEPPWSLHF; cdr3_nt: TGCGCCAGCAGCTTGGAGCCTCCCTGGTCCCTCCACTTT; clone_size: NA; j_call: TRBJ1-6; d_call: NA; v_call: TRBV5-1
cdr3_aa: CASSPLKGVLDYGYTF; cdr3_nt: TGTGCCAGCTCACCATTGAAGGGGGTTTTGGACTATGGCTACACCTTC; clone_size: once; j_call: TRBJ1-2; d_call: NA; v_call: TRBV18
cdr3_aa: CAWTDRGLYGYTF; cdr3_nt: TGTGCCTGGACGGACAGGGGACTTTATGGCTACACCTTC; clone_size: NA; j_call: TRBJ1-2; d_call: TRBD1; v_call: TRBV30
cdr3_aa: CASSTGQGVNSPLHF; cdr3_nt: TGTGCCAGCAGTACAGGACAGGGCGTTAATTCACCCCTCCACTTT; clone_size: NA; j_call: TRBJ1-6; d_call: TRBD1; v_call: TRBV6-5
cdr3_aa: CASSQVGAGVVFEQFF; cdr3_nt: TGCGCCAGCAGCCAAGTTGGAGCGGGCGTCGTATTTGAGCAGTTCTTC; clone_size: once; j_call: TRBJ2-1; d_call: NA; v_call: TRBV4-1
cdr3_aa: CASSMQGRGPQHF; cdr3_nt: TGTGCCAGTAGTATGCAGGGGCGCGGGCCCCAGCATTTT; clone_size: NA; j_call: TRBJ1-5; d_call: NA; v_call: TRBV19
cdr3_aa: CASSEGIWGQFF; cdr3_nt: TGCGCCAGCAGTGAGGGGATCTGGGGGCAGTTCTTC; clone_size: few; j_call: TRBJ2-1; d_call: NA; v_call: TRBV10-1
cdr3_aa: CASRLAGKETQYF; cdr3_nt: TGTGCCAGCAGACTAGCGGGTAAAGAGACCCAGTACTTC; clone_size: many; j_call: TRBJ2-5; d_call: TRBD2; v_call: TRBV2
cdr3_aa: CASSARVRDGYTF; cdr3_nt: TGTGCCAGCAGCGCGAGGGTTCGGGATGGCTACACCTTC; clone_size: few; j_call: TRBJ1-2; d_call: NA; v_call: TRBV9
cdr3_aa: CATSGGYSNQPQHF; cdr3_nt: TGTGCCACGTCGGGGGGGTATAGCAATCAGCCCCAGCATTTT; clone_size: NA; j_call: TRBJ1-5; d_call: NA; v_call: TRBV6-6
cdr3_aa: CASSSVGNSPLHF; cdr3_nt: TGTGCCAGCAGCTCGGTAGGGAATTCACCCCTCCACTTT; clone_size: NA; j_call: TRBJ1-6; d_call: NA; v_call: TRBV11-2
cdr3_aa: CASSQVVSDRGSYGYTF; cdr3_nt: TGCGCCAGCAGCCAAGTTGTTTCGGACAGGGGGAGCTATGGCTACACCTTC; clone_size: NA; j_call: TRBJ1-2; d_call: TRBD1; v_call: TRBV4-3
cdr3_aa: CASSLEGRAGTDTQYF; cdr3_nt: TGCGCCAGCAGCTTGGAGGGGAGGGCGGGCACAGATACGCAGTATTTT; clone_size: NA; j_call: TRBJ2-3; d_call: TRBD2; v_call: TRBV5-1
cdr3_aa: CASSGLRGYEAFF; cdr3_nt: TGTGCCAGCAGTGGCTTGAGGGGATACGAAGCTTTCTTT; clone_size: NA; j_call: TRBJ1-1; d_call: NA; v_call: TRBV2
cdr3_aa: CASSRDDQPQHF; cdr3_nt: TGTGCCAGCAGTCGGGACGACCAGCCCCAGCATTTT; clone_size: few; j_call: TRBJ1-5; d_call: NA; v_call: TRBV28
cdr3_aa: CASSSQRGGGETQYF; cdr3_nt: TGTGCCAGCAGCTCTCAGCGGGGGGGCGGGGAGACCCAGTACTTC; clone_size: NA; j_call: TRBJ2-5; d_call: TRBD2; v_call: TRBV11-2
cdr3_aa: CASSLGTSGTTSTDTQYF; cdr3_nt: TGTGCCAGCAGCTTGGGGACTAGCGGGACGACTAGCACAGATACGCAGTATTTT; clone_size: NA; j_call: TRBJ2-3; d_call: TRBD2; v_call: TRBV5-4
cdr3_aa: CASRSSGQGEAFF; cdr3_nt: TGCGCCAGCAGGTCCTCAGGGCAGGGTGAAGCTTTCTTT; clone_size: NA; j_call: TRBJ1-1; d_call: NA; v_call: TRBV5-1
cdr3_aa: CASSLPVLAGGETQYF; cdr3_nt: TGTGCCAGCTCGCTCCCGGTACTAGCGGGAGGGGAGACCCAGTACTTC; clone_size: NA; j_call: TRBJ2-5; d_call: TRBD2; v_call: TRBV18
cdr3_aa: CASSESSSWEQFF; cdr3_nt: TGCGCCAGCAGTGAGTCAAGTAGCTGGGAGCAGTTCTTC; clone_size: few; j_call: TRBJ2-1; d_call: NA; v_call: TRBV10-1
cdr3_aa: CASSSRGGSQAFF; cdr3_nt: TGTGCCAGCAGCTCCAGGGGAGGGTCCCAAGCTTTCTTT; clone_size: NA; j_call: TRBJ1-1; d_call: NA; v_call: TRBV9
cdr3_aa: CASSISGGTNNEQFF; cdr3_nt: TGTGCCAGCAGCATTAGCGGGGGAACCAACAATGAGCAGTTCTTC; clone_size: NA; j_call: TRBJ2-1; d_call: TRBD2; v_call: TRBV9
cdr3_aa: CASSLVGGMNTEAFF; cdr3_nt: TGCGCCAGCAGCTTGGTAGGGGGTATGAACACTGAAGCTTTCTTT; clone_size: NA; j_call: TRBJ1-1; d_call: NA; v_call: TRBV5-1
cdr3_aa: CASSLAILAGVNEQFF; cdr3_nt: TGCGCCAGCAGCTTGGCCATCCTAGCGGGAGTGAATGAGCAGTTCTTC; clone_size: NA; j_call: TRBJ2-1; d_call: TRBD2; v_call: TRBV5-1
cdr3_aa: CASSRAGTGGSGEQFF; cdr3_nt: TGTGCCAGCAGTCGCGCAGGGACAGGGGGTTCCGGTGAGCAGTTCTTC; clone_size: NA; j_call: TRBJ2-1; d_call: TRBD1; v_call: TRBV7-2
cdr3_aa: CSVERQLNTEAFF; cdr3_nt: TGCAGCGTTGAGAGACAGCTGAACACTGAAGCTTTCTTT; clone_size: NA; j_call: TRBJ1-1; d_call: NA; v_call: TRBV29-1
cdr3_aa: CASSRQRYTEAFF; cdr3_nt: TGTGCCAGCAGCCGACAGAGGTACACTGAAGCTTTCTTT; clone_size: NA; j_call: TRBJ1-1; d_call: NA; v_call: TRBV14
cdr3_aa: CASTLIGQGGTEAFF; cdr3_nt: TGTGCCAGCACCTTAATTGGACAGGGCGGGACTGAAGCTTTCTTT; clone_size: NA; j_call: TRBJ1-1; d_call: TRBD1; v_call: TRBV2
cdr3_aa: CASSLGQGNYGYTF; cdr3_nt: TGTGCCAGCAGCTTGGGACAGGGAAACTATGGCTACACCTTC; clone_size: NA; j_call: TRBJ1-2; d_call: TRBD1; v_call: TRBV5-6
cdr3_aa: CATTAPQRNEKLFF; cdr3_nt: TGTGCCACCACCGCACCCCAGCGCAATGAAAAACTGTTTTTT; clone_size: NA; j_call: TRBJ1-4; d_call: NA; v_call: TRBV15
cdr3_aa: CASSELASTDTQYF; cdr3_nt: TGTGCCAGCAGTGAACTGGCTAGCACAGATACGCAGTATTTT; clone_size: few; j_call: TRBJ2-3; d_call: NA; v_call: TRBV2
cdr3_aa: CASTTTGRSGTQYF; cdr3_nt: TGCGCCAGCACAACGACAGGCCGATCCGGGACCCAGTACTTC; clone_size: NA; j_call: TRBJ2-5; d_call: NA; v_call: TRBV10-2
cdr3_aa: CASRQSSYNEQFF; cdr3_nt: TGTGCCAGCAGACAGAGCTCCTACAATGAGCAGTTCTTC; clone_size: NA; j_call: TRBJ2-1; d_call: NA; v_call: TRBV28
cdr3_aa: CASSNTESPLHF; cdr3_nt: TGTGCCAGTAGTAATACAGAGTCACCCCTCCACTTT; clone_size: NA; j_call: TRBJ1-6; d_call: NA; v_call: TRBV19
cdr3_aa: CASTFGPQSQETQYF; cdr3_nt: TGCGCCAGCACGTTTGGACCGCAGTCCCAAGAGACCCAGTACTTC; clone_size: NA; j_call: TRBJ2-5; d_call: NA; v_call: TRBV5-1